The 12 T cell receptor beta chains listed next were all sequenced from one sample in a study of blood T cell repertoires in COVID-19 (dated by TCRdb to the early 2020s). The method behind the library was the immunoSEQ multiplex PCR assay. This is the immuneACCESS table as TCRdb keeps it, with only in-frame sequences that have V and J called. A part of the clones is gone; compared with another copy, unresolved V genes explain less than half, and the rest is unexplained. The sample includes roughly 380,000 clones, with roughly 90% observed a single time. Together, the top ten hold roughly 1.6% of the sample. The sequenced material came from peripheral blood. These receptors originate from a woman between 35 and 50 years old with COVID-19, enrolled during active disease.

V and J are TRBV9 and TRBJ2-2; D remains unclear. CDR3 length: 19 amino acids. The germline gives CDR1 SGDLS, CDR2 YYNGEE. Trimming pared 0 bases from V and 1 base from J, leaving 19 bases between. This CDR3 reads CASSVEGVAAEMNTGELFF. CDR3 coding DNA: TGTGCCAGCAGCGTAGAAGGAGTGGCGGCGGAAATGAACACCGGGGAGCTGTTTTTT.

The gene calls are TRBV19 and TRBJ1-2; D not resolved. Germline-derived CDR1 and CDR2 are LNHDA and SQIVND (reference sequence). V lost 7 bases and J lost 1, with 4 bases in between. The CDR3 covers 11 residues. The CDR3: CASTSNYGYTF. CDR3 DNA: TGTGCCAGTACCAGTAACTATGGCTACACCTTC. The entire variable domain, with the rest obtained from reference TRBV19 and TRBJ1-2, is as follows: DGGITQSPKYLFRKEGQNVTLSCEQNLNHDAMYWYRQDPGQGLRLIYYSQIVNDFQKGDIAEGYSVSREKKESFPLTVTSAQKNPTAFYLCASTSNYGYTFGSGTRLTVV.

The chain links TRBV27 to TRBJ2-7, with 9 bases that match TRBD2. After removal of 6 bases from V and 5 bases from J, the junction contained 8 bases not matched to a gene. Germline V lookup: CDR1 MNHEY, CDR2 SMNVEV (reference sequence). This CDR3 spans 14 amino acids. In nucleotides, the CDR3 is TGTGCCAGCAGCCTAAAGGCTAGCGGGAACGAGCAGTACTTC. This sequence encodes CASSLKASGNEQYF.

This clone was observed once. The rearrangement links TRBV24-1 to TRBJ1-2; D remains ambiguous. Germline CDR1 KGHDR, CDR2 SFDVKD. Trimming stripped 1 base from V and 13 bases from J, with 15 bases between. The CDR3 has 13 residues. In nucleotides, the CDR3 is TGTGCCACCAGTGATTTAGGTACGCGGAGACGCACCTTC. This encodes CATSDLGTRRRTF.

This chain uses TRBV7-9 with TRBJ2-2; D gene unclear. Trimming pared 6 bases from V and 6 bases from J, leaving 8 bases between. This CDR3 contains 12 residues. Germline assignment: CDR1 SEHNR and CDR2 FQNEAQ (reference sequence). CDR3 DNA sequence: TGTGCCAGCAGGGGCGAAGCCGGGGAGCTGTTTTTT. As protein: CASRGEAGELFF.

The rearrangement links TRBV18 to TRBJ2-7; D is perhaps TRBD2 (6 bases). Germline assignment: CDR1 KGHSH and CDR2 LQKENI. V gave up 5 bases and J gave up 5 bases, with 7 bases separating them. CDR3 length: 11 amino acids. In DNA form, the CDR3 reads TGTGCCAGCTCAGGGGAGGACGAGCAGTACTTC. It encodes CASSGEDEQYF.

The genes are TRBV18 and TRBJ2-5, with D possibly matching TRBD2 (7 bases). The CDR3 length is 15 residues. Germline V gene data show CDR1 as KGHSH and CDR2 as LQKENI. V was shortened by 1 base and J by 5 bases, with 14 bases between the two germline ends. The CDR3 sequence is CASSPRGGDAETQYF. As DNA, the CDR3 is TGTGCCAGCTCACCACGAGGGGGGGATGCGGAGACCCAGTACTTC. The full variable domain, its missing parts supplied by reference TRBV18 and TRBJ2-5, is NAGVMQNPRHLVRRRGQEARLRCSPMKGHSHVYWYRQLPEEGLKFMVYLQKENIIDESGMPKERFSAEFPKEGPSILRIQQVVRGDSAAYFCASSPRGGDAETQYFGPGTRLLVL.

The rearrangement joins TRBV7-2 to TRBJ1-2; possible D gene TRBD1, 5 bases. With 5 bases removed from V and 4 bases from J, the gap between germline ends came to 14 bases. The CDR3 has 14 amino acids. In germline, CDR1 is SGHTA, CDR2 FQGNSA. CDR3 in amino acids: CASSLRDFGYGYTF. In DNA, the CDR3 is TGTGCCAGCAGCCTCAGGGACTTTGGCTATGGCTACACCTTC.

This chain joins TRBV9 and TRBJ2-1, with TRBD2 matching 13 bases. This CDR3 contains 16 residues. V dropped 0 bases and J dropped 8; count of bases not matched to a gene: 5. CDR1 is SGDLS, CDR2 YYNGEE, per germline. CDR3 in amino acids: CASSVDGTSGKYEQFF. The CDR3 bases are TGTGCCAGCAGCGTAGACGGGACTAGCGGGAAGTATGAGCAGTTCTTC.

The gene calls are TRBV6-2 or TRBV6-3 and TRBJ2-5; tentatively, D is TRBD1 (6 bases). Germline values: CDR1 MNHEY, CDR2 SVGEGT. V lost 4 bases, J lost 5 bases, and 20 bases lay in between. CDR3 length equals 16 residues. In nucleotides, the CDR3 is TGTGCCAGCAGTTGGGCAGGGGTTATTATCTCGGAGACCCAGTACTTC. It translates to CASSWAGVIISETQYF.

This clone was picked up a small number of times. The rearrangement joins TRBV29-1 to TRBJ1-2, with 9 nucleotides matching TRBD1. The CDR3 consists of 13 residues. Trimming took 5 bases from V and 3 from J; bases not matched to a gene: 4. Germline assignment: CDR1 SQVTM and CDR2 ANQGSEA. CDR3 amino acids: CSVLQGADYGYTF. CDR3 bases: TGCAGCGTTCTACAGGGGGCCGACTATGGCTACACCTTC. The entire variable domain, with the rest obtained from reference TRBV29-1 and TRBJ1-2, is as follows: SAVISQKPSRDICQRGTSLTIQCQVDSQVTMMFWYRQQPGQSLTLIATANQGSEATYESGFVIDKFPISRPNLTFSTLTVSNMSPEDSSIYLCSVLQGADYGYTFGSGTRLTVV.

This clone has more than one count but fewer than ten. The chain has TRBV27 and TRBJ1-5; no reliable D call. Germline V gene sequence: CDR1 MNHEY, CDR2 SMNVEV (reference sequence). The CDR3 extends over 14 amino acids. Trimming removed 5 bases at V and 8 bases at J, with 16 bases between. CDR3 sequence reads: CASSLGKTLKPQHF. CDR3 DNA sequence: TGTGCCAGCAGTCTCGGGAAAACTTTAAAGCCCCAGCATTTT.